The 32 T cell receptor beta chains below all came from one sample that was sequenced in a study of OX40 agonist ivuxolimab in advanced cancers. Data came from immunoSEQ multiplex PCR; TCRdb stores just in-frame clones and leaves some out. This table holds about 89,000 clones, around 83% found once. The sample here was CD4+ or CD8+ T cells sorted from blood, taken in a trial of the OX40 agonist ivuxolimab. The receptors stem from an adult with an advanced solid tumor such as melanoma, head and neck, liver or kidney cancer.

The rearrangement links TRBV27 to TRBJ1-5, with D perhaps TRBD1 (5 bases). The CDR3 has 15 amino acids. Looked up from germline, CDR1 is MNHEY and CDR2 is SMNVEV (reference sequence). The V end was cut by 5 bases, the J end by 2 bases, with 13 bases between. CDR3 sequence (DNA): TGTGCCAGCAGTCTCTTGGGGGTAGGCAATCAGCCCCAGCATTTT. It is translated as CASSLLGVGNQPQHF.

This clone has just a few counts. CDR3 nucleotides: TGTGCCAGTTTTAGACAGGGGGAGCGTGGCTACACCTTC. Protein sequence: CASFRQGERGYTF. J is TRBJ1-2 and V is TRBV18, with 9 positions matching TRBD1. The CDR3 spans 13 residues. The ends lost 9 bases at V and 7 bases at J; junction bases unmatched: 9. From germline, CDR1 is KGHSH and CDR2 LQKENI.

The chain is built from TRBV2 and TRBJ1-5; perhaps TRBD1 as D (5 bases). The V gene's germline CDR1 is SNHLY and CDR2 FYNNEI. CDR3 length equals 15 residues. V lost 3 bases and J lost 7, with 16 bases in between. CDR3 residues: CASSEFGGTRQPQHF. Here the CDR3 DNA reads TGTGCCAGCAGTGAGTTTGGGGGGACGCGACAGCCCCAGCATTTT. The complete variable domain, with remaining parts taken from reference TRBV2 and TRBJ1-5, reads EPEVTQTPSHQVTQMGQEVILRCVPISNHLYFYWYRQILGQKVEFLVSFYNNEISEKSEIFDDQFSVERPDGSNFTLKIRSTKLEDSAMYFCASSEFGGTRQPQHFGDGTRLSIL.

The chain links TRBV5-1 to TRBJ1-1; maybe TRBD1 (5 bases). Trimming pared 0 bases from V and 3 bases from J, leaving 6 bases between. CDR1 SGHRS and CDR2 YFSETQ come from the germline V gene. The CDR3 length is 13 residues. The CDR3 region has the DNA TGCGCCAGCAGCTTGGGAGGGGACACTGAAGCTTTCTTT. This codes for CASSLGGDTEAFF.

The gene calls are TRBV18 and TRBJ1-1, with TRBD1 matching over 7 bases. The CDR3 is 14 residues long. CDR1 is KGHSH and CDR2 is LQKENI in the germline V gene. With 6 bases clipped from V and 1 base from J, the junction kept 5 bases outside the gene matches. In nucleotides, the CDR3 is TGTGCCAGCTCGAGGACAGGATCGAACACTGAAGCTTTCTTT. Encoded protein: CASSRTGSNTEAFF.

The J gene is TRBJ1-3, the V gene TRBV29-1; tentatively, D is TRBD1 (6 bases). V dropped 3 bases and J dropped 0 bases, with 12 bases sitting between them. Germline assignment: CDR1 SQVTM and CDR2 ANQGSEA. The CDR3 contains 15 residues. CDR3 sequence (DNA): TGCAGCGTTGACCAGGACAGTCCCTCTGGAAACACCATATATTTT. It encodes CSVDQDSPSGNTIYF.

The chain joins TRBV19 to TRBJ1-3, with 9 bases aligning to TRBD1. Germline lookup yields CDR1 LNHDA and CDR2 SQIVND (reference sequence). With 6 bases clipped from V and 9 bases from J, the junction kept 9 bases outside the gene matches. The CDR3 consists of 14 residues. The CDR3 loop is CASRNRDRAPTIYF. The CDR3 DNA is TGTGCCAGTAGAAACCGGGACAGGGCGCCCACCATATATTTT.

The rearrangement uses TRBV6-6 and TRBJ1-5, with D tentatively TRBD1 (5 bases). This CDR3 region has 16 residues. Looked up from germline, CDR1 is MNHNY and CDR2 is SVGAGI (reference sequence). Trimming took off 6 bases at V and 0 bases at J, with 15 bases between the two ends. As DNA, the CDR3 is TGTGCCAGCAGAACCACAGGAGCCACTAGCAATCAGCCCCAGCATTTT. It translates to CASRTTGATSNQPQHF.

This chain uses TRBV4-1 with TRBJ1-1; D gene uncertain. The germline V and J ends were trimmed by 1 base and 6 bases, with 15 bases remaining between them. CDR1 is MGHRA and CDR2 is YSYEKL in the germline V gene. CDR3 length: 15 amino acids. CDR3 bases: TGCGCCAGCAGCCAAGTCTGGGTCTCGAGCGCTGAAGCTTTCTTT. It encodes CASSQVWVSSAEAFF.

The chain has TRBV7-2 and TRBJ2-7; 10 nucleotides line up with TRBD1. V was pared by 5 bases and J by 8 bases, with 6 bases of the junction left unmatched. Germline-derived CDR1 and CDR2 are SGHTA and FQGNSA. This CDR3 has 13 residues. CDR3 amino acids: CASSRGQGVKQYF. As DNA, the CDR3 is TGTGCCAGCAGCCGTGGACAGGGGGTAAAGCAGTACTTC. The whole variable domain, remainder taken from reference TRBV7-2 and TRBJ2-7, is GAGVSQSPSNKVTEKGKDVELRCDPISGHTALYWYRQSLGQGLEFLIYFQGNSAPDKSGLPSDRFSAERTGGSVSTLTIQRTQQEDSAVYLCASSRGQGVKQYFGPGTRLTVT.

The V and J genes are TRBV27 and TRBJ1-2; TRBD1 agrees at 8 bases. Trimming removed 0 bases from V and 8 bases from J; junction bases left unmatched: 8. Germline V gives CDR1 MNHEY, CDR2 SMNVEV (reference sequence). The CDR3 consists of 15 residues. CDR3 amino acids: CASSLSQGARGGYTF. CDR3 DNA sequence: TGTGCCAGCAGTTTATCGCAGGGGGCAAGAGGAGGCTACACCTTC.

The CDR3, as DNA: TGTGCCAGCAGCTTTTACGCAAGCGGGGCAGGGGAGCAGTACTTC. This encodes CASSFYASGAGEQYF. The chain has TRBV11-2 and TRBJ2-7; 7 bases map to TRBD2. There are 15 residues in the CDR3. Germline CDR1 SGHAT, CDR2 FQNNGV. V trimming: 3 bases; J trimming: 7 bases; junction bases outside the gene matches: 12.

The CDR3 is CASSGGTNSYNEQFF. CDR3 nucleotides: TGCGCCAGCAGCGGAGGGACTAACTCCTACAATGAGCAGTTCTTC. The V call is TRBV5-1, the J call TRBJ2-1; 7 bases map to TRBD2. In germline, CDR1 is SGHRS, CDR2 YFSETQ. With 4 bases clipped from V and 0 bases from J, the junction kept 4 bases outside the gene matches. The CDR3 runs to 15 residues.

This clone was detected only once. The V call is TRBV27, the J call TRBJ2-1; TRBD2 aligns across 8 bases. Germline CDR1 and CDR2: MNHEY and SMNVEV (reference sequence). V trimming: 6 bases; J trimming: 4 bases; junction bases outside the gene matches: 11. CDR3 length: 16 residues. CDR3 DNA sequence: TGTGCCAGCAGCCGAAGGTCGGGGGGGGTTTACAATGAGCAGTTCTTC. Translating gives CASSRRSGGVYNEQFF.

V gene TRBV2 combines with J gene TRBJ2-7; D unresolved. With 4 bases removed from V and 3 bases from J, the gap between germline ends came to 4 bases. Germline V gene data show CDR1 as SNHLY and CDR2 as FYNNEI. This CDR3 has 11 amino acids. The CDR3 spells CASSGYYEQYF. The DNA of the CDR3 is TGTGCCAGCAGTGGATACTACGAGCAGTACTTC. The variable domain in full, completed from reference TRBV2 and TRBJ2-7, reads EPEVTQTPSHQVTQMGQEVILRCVPISNHLYFYWYRQILGQKVEFLVSFYNNEISEKSEIFDDQFSVERPDGSNFTLKIRSTKLEDSAMYFCASSGYYEQYFGPGTRLTVT.

CDR3 in DNA: TGTGCCAGCAGCGGCGGCGGGGGGAGCTCCTACAATGAGCAGTTCTTC. The encoded protein is CASSGGGGSSYNEQFF. The chain joins TRBV9 to TRBJ2-1; 8 bases map to TRBD2. Germline assignment: CDR1 SGDLS and CDR2 YYNGEE. The CDR3 is 16 residues long. Trimming removed 3 bases from V and 0 bases from J; junction bases left unmatched: 5.

CDR3 sequence reads: CASSEAPGSEAFF. Written as DNA, the CDR3 is TGTGCCAGCAGTGAAGCGCCGGGGTCTGAAGCTTTCTTT. V usage is TRBV2 and J usage is TRBJ1-1; unclear D gene. The CDR3 consists of 13 residues. Germline CDR1 and CDR2: SNHLY and FYNNEI. V dropped 0 bases and J dropped 6 bases, with 8 bases sitting between them.

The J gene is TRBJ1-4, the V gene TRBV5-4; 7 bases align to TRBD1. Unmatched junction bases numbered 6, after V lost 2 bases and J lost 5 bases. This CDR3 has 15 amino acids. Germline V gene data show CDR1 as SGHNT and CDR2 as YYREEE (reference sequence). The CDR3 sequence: CASSLTGVLNEKLFF. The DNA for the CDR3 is TGTGCCAGCAGCTTAACAGGGGTGTTAAATGAAAAACTGTTTTTT.

For the CDR3, the DNA is TGTGCCACATCGGGACTAGCGGGGGGGCCCTCCTACAATGAGCAGTTCTTC. Its translation: CATSGLAGGPSYNEQFF. The chain combines TRBV30 with TRBJ2-1; 16 positions match TRBD2. This CDR3 is 17 amino acids long. CDR1 GTSNPN and CDR2 SVGIG come from the germline V gene (reference sequence). Losses at the gene ends were 8 bases for V and 0 bases for J; bases not matched to a gene: 7.

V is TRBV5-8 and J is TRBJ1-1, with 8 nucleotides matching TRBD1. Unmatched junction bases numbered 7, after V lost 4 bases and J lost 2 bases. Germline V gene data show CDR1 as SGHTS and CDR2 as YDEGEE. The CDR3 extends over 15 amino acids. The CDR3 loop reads CASSRGQGGNTEAFF. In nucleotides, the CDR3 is TGTGCCAGCAGCCGCGGACAGGGTGGAAACACTGAAGCTTTCTTT.

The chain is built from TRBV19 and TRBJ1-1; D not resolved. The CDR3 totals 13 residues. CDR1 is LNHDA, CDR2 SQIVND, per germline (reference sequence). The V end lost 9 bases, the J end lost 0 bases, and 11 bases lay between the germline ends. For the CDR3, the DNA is TGTGCCAGCTCTGAAACGGTGAACACTGAAGCTTTCTTT. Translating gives CASSETVNTEAFF.

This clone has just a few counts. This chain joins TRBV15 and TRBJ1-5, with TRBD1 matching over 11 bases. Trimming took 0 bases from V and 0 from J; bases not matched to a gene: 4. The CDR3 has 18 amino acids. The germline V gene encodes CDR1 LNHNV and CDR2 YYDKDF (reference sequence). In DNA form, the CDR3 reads TGTGCCACCAGCAGAGATGGGACAGGGGGAACTAGCAATCAGCCCCAGCATTTT. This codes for CATSRDGTGGTSNQPQHF.

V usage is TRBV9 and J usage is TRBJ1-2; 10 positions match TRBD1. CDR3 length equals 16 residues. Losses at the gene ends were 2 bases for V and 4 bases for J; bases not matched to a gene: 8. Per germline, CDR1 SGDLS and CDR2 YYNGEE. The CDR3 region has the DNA TGTGCCAGCAGCGTTACTCCTGACAGGGGGCCCTATGGCTACACCTTC. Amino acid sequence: CASSVTPDRGPYGYTF. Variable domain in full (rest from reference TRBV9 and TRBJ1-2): DSGVTQTPKHLITATGQRVTLRCSPRSGDLSVYWYQQSLDQGLQFLIQYYNGEERAKGNILERFSAQQFPDLHSELNLSSLELGDSALYFCASSVTPDRGPYGYTFGSGTRLTVV.

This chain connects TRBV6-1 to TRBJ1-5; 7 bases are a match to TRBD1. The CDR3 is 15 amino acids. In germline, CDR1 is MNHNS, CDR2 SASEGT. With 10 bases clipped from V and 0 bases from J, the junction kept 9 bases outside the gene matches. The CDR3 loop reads CATAGDSYSNQPQHF. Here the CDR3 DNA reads TGTGCCACCGCGGGGGACAGTTATAGCAATCAGCCCCAGCATTTT.

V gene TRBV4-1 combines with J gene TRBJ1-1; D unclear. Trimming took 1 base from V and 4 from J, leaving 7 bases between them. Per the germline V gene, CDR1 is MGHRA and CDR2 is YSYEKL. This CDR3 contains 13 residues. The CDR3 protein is CASSQGKGTEAFF. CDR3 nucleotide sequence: TGCGCCAGCAGCCAAGGAAAGGGCACTGAAGCTTTCTTT.

CDR3: CASSQDLSNEQFF. The CDR3 DNA sequence: TGCGCCAGCAGCCAAGATCTCTCCAATGAGCAGTTCTTC. The rearrangement joins TRBV4-1 to TRBJ2-1; D ambiguous. The CDR3 is made up of 13 amino acids. V lost 0 bases, J lost 6 bases, and 6 bases lay in between. The V gene's germline CDR1 is MGHRA and CDR2 YSYEKL.

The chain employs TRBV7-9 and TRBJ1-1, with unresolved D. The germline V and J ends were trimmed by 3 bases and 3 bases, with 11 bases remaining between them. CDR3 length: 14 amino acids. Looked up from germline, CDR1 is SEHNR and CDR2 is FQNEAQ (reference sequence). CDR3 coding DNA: TGTGCCAGCAGCTTCGGGCGGATAGACACTGAAGCTTTCTTT. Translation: CASSFGRIDTEAFF. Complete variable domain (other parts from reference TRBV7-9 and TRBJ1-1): DTGVSQNPRHKITKRGQNVTFRCDPISEHNRLYWYRQTLGQGPEFLTYFQNEAQLEKSRLLSDRFSAERPKGSFSTLEIQRTEQGDSAMYLCASSFGRIDTEAFFGQGTRLTVV.

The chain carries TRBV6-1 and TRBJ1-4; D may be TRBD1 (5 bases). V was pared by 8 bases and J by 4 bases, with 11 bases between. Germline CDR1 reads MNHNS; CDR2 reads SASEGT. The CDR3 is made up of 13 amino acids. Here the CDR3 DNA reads TGTGCCAGCCACCGGGGCCTTAATGAAAAACTGTTTTTT. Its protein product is CASHRGLNEKLFF.

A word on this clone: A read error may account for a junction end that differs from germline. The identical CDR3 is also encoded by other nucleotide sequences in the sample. CDR3 DNA: TGCGCCAGCAGCGTCAGGGAGTCCGGGGAGCTGTTTTTC. It specifies CASSVRESGELFF. The chain recombines TRBV5-1 with TRBJ2-2; TRBD1 or TRBD2 may be the D gene (5 bases each). The CDR3 runs to 13 residues. Germline V gene data show CDR1 as SGHRS and CDR2 as YFSETQ.

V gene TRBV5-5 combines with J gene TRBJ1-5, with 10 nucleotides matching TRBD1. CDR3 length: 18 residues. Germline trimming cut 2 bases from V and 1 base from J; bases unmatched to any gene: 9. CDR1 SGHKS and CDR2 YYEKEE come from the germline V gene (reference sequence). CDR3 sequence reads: CASSLRTGGRWSNQPQHF. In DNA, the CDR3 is TGTGCCAGCAGCTTAAGGACAGGGGGACGGTGGAGCAATCAGCCCCAGCATTTT.

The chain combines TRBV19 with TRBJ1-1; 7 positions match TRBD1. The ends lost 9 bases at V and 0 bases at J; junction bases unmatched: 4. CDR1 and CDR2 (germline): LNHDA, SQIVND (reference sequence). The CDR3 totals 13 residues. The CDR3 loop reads CASGDSLNTEAFF. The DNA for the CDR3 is TGTGCCAGCGGGGACAGTCTGAACACTGAAGCTTTCTTT.

The CDR3 here is CASSLLSRELPNYGYTF. The CDR3 DNA follows: TGTGCCAGCAGCTTACTGTCAAGGGAACTCCCTAACTATGGCTACACCTTC. The chain employs TRBV11-2 and TRBJ1-2; D gene uncertain. V lost 2 bases to trimming and J lost 0 bases, with 16 bases between them. The length of the CDR3 is 17 residues. Germline V gene sequence: CDR1 SGHAT, CDR2 FQNNGV.